The 5 T cell receptor beta chains presented below share a single source sample, sequenced in a study of T cell repertoires in cytomegalovirus infection. TCRdb analysed the reads with MiXCR anew, one entry per CDR3 protein. The table has approximately 500,000 distinct CDR3 sequences, about 17% seen once. Sequencing was done on a sample of CD8+ T cells from PBMCs. The receptors shown here come from a human donor in good health (CMV status not recorded). Some clones in this sample may be carry-over from other donors' samples.

This clonotype has only a few counts. The chain recombines TRBV29-1 with TRBJ2-2, with D hard to call. There are 11 residues in the CDR3. Trimming left V 5 bases short and J 7 bases short, with 8 bases between. Germline V gives CDR1 SQVTM, CDR2 ANQGSEA. Here the CDR3 DNA reads TGCAGCGTTACCACCCGCGGGGAGCTGTTTTTT. This sequence encodes CSVTTRGELFF.

The sample holds many counts of this clonotype. The gene calls are TRBV7-9 and TRBJ1-2; D remains unclear. Between the trimmed V and J ends, which lost 1 base and 2 bases, there was a span of 11 bases. From germline, CDR1 is SEHNR and CDR2 FQNEAQ (reference sequence). This CDR3 contains 15 residues. In DNA, the CDR3 is TGTGCCAGCAGCTTAGGGTCTTGGCAGAACTATGGCTACACCTTC. Translated, it gives CASSLGSWQNYGYTF.

The J gene is TRBJ2-2, the V gene TRBV18; maybe TRBD1 (5 bases). The germline V gene has CDR1 KGHSH and CDR2 LQKENI. CDR3 length equals 16 residues. Trimming took off 0 bases at V and 0 bases at J, with 8 bases between the two ends. CDR3: CASSPPTVTNTGELFF. DNA for the CDR3: TGTGCCAGCTCACCACCGACAGTGACGAACACCGGGGAGCTGTTTTTT.

The chain carries TRBV24-1 and TRBJ2-7; maybe TRBD1 (7 bases). In germline, CDR1 is KGHDR, CDR2 SFDVKD. Trimming took off 3 bases at V and 3 bases at J, with 11 bases between the two ends. The CDR3 extends over 14 amino acids. The CDR3 reads CATSDHQGGYEQYF. For the CDR3, the DNA is TGTGCCACCAGTGATCATCAGGGGGGCTACGAGCAGTACTTC.

At least ten counts were recorded for this clonotype. The genes are TRBV7-9 and TRBJ2-7; 8 nucleotides agree with TRBD2. The germline CDR1 and CDR2 sequences are SEHNR and FQNEAQ (reference sequence). This CDR3 spans 15 amino acids. V shed 5 bases and J 7 bases; nucleotides not matched to a gene: 13. The CDR3, as DNA: TGTGCCAGCAGCCCCAGCGGGAGAGGTTCGGGGGAGCAGTACTTC. This translates into CASSPSGRGSGEQYF.